This T cell receptor beta chain appears in the sequencing data of a study of blood T cell repertoires in COVID-19. In the study overall: Both acute and convalescent COVID-19 samples were obtained from the United States, Italy and Spain. T cells, B-cell-depleted T cells, or PBMCs provided the cDNA or gDNA that served as material.

The table lists this clone with a few counts. This CDR3 contains 15 residues. Germline CDR1 and CDR2: SNHLY and FYNNEI. Trimming left V 7 bases short and J 0 bases short, with 15 bases between. Original analysis: It was from reference gene primer amplification that nucleated cell counts were estimated. Measured with immunoSEQ multiplex PCR; TCRdb has only the in-frame clones, and not every one. That table is the source of V, J and clone size, and D and trimming were worked out from the DNA. The sample has 190,000 or so clones, around 79% seen once; the top ten hold roughly 14%. This receptor was obtained from a man aged 50-59 years who had recovered from COVID-19. The V and J genes are TRBV2 and TRBJ1-1, with D possibly being TRBD1 (5 bases). Sequenced sample: peripheral blood. The chain's CDR3 is CASTQTVPLNTEAFF. CDR3 nucleotide sequence: TGTGCCAGCACCCAGACAGTTCCGTTGAACACTGAAGCTTTCTTT.